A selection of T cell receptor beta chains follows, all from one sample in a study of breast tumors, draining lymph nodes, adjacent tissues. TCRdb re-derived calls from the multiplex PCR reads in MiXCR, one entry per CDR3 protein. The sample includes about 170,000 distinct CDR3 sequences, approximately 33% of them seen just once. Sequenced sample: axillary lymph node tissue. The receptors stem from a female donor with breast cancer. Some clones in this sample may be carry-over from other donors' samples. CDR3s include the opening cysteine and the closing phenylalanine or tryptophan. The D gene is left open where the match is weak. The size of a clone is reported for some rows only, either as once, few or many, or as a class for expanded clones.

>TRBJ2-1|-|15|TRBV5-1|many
TGCGCCAGCACCATAGCGGCAAGCTCCTACAATGAGCAGTTCTTC
CASTIAASSYNEQFF
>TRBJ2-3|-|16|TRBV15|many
TGTGCCACCAGCAGAGAAGAGGACAGATACACAGATACGCAGTATTTT
CATSREEDRYTDTQYF
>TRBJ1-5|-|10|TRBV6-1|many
TGTGCCAGCGGAAATCAGCCCCAGCATTTT
CASGNQPQHF
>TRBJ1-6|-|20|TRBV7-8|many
TGTGCCAGCAGCTTAGCCCAGCAGGCCCGTTTTCCTTCCTATAATTCACCCCTCCACTTT
CASSLAQQARFPSYNSPLHF
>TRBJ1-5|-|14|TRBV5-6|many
TGTGCCAGCAGCTTGCGGGGTCCCAATCAGCCCCAGCATTTT
CASSLRGPNQPQHF
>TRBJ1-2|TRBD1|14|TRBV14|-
TGTGCCAGCAGCCCGTGGACAGGGCGGTATGGCCTACCCTTC
CASSPWTGRYGLPF
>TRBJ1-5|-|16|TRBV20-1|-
TGCAGTGCTAGAGATTCTAGCGGGAGCCCAAATCAGCCCCAGCATTTT
CSARDSSGSPNQPQHF
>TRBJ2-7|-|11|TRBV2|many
TGTGCCAGTGTGAGATGGGACGAGCAGTACTTC
CASVRWDEQYF
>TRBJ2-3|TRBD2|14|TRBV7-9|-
TGTGCCACGGGACTAGCGGGAGTCGCCGATACGCAGTATTTT
CATGLAGVADTQYF
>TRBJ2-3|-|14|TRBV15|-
TGTGCCACCAGCAGAGGTTTGGCGACAGATACGCAGTATTTT
CATSRGLATDTQYF
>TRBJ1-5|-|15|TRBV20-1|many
TGCAGTGCTAGAGAGGGGCCCGGGAGCAATCAGCCCCAGCATTTT
CSAREGPGSNQPQHF
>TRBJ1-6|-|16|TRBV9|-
TGTGCCAGCGGCGTAGCAGGGGACTATGGGAATTCACCCCTCCACTTT
CASGVAGDYGNSPLHF
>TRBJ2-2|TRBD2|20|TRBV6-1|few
TGTGCCAGCAGTGAAGCGCCCAGGGCTAGCGGGAGTTTTCCGGCCGGGGAGCTGTTTTTT
CASSEAPRASGSFPAGELFF
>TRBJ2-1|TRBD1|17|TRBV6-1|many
TGTGCCAGCAGTGCCCAGTCGACAGGGGTGGTCTACAATGAGCAGTTCTTC
CASSAQSTGVVYNEQFF
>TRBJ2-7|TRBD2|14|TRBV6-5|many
TGTGCCAGCAGTGGTAGCGGGAGACTCGACGAGCAGTACTTC
CASSGSGRLDEQYF
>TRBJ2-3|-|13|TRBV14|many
TGTGCCAGCAGCCAGTCAGTGGGCGATACGCAGTATTTT
CASSQSVGDTQYF
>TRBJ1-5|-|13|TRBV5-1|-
TGCGCCAGTCGAGGGAGGGTTGCCTACAATGAGCATTTT
CASRGRVAYNEHF
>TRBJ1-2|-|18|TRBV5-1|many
TGCGCCAGCAGCCCAGTCAGCGGGCTGACAGGCTTTAAGAGCGGCTACACCTTC
CASSPVSGLTGFKSGYTF
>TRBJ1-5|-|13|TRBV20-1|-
TGCAGTGCAACCGGGCCAGGCAATCAGCCCCAGCATTTT
CSATGPGNQPQHF
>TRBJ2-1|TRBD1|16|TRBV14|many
TGTGCCAGCAGCCAATGGGACAGGGGGACCCAAAATGAGCAGTTCTTC
CASSQWDRGTQNEQFF
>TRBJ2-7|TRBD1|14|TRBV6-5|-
TGTGCCAGCAGTCACGACAGGGCCTCCTACGAGCAGTACTTC
CASSHDRASYEQYF
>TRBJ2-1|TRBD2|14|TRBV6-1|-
TGTGCCAGCAATCAGGGACTAGCGGTTGGAGAGCAGTTCTTC
CASNQGLAVGEQFF
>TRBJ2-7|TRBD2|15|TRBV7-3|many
TGTGCCAGGGGGGATGGGGAGGGAAAGTCTGGGGAGCAGTACTTC
CARGDGEGKSGEQYF
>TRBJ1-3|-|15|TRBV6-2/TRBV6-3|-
TGTGCCAGCAGCCTCAACGAGATCTCTGGAAACACCACATATTTT
CASSLNEISGNTTYF
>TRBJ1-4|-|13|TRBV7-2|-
TGTGCCAGCAGCGCTAGGTCCTCAGGCTACACCTTTTTT
CASSARSSGYTFF
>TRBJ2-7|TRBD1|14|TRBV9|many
TGTGCCAGCAGCGTAGCCGGACAGGGGGTGGAGCAGTACTTC
CASSVAGQGVEQYF
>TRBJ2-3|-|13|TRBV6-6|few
TGTGCCAGCAGTTACATAGGCACAGATACGCAGTATTTT
CASSYIGTDTQYF
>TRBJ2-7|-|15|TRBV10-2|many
TGCGCCAGCAGTGAGTCGGGACTGCCCCCCGACGAGCAGTACTTC
CASSESGLPPDEQYF
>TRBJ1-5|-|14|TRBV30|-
TGTGCCTGGAGTGTAAGTCGGGGTGGGCAGCCCCAGCATTTT
CAWSVSRGGQPQHF
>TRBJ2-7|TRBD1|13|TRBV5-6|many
TGTGCCAGCAGCCGTGGGACAGACTACGAGCAGTACTTC
CASSRGTDYEQYF
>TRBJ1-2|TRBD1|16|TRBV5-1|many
TGCGCCAGCAGCGAGTGGGAGGTCGCCAGGGGGAATGGCTACACCTTC
CASSEWEVARGNGYTF
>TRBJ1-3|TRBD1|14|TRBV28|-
TGTGCCAGCAGAGCAACAGGGGCTGGAAACACCATATATTTT
CASRATGAGNTIYF
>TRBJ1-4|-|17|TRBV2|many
TGTGCCAGCGGGGGGCCAAATTCCCTTCCAACTAATGAAAAACTGTTTTTT
CASGGPNSLPTNEKLFF
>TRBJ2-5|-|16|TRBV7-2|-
TGTGCCAGCAGCTTAAGCCTCAGGGGGGCCTTGGAGACCCAGTACTTC
CASSLSLRGALETQYF
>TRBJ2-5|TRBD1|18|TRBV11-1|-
TGTGCCAGCAGTTCAGGACAGGGATCGGCCGAAGGGCAAGAGACCCAGTACTTC
CASSSGQGSAEGQETQYF
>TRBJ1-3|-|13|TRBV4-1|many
TGCGCCAGCAGCCTTTCGATGGGTAACACCATATATTTT
CASSLSMGNTIYF
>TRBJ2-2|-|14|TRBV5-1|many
TGCGCCAGCACCGTACGGACCAACACCGGGGAGCTGTTTTTT
CASTVRTNTGELFF
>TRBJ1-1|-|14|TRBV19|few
TGTGCCAGTAGTATTGCAGGGCTGAACACTGAAGCTTTCTTT
CASSIAGLNTEAFF
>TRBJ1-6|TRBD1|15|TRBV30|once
TGTGCCTGGACCGAAACAGGGGCAAGTAATTCACCCCTCCACTTT
CAWTETGASNSPLHF
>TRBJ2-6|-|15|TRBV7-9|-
TGTGCCAGCAGCTCCGGGATCTCTGGGGCCAACGTCCTGACTTTC
CASSSGISGANVLTF
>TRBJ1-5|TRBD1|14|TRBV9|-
TGTGCCAGCAGCGGACAGGGAGGAGGTCAGCCCCAGCATTTT
CASSGQGGGQPQHF
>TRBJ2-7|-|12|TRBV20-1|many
TGCAGTGCCACCAGAGGGCCCTACGAGCAGTACTTC
CSATRGPYEQYF
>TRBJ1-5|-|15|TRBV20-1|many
TGCAGTGCTAGAGATAATAGGGGCATGAAACAGCCCCAGCATTTT
CSARDNRGMKQPQHF